These 28 T cell receptor beta chains share one sample of origin, sequenced in a study of blood T cell repertoires in COVID-19. Clones were sequenced by immunoSEQ multiplex PCR, and TCRdb holds only the in-frame ones, with some missing. The repertoire consists of about 100,000 clones, with approximately 91% occurring once and the leading ten covering roughly 17%. Material: peripheral blood. The source is a man aged 50-60 years with acute or convalescent COVID-19.

This clone was observed once. V gene TRBV4-3 combines with J gene TRBJ1-3, with D hard to call. The CDR3 length is 16 residues. V lost 0 bases and J 2 bases, leaving 11 bases between the germline ends. Looked up from germline, CDR1 is LGHNA and CDR2 is YSLEER. DNA of the CDR3: TGCGCCAGCAGCCAAGATGCGCGCGGGGCTGGAAACACCATATATTTT. It yields the protein CASSQDARGAGNTIYF.

This chain joins TRBV30 and TRBJ2-7; 9 nucleotides align to TRBD1. CDR3 length: 15 amino acids. V lost 4 bases and J lost 4; bases outside the gene matches: 11. Germline assignment: CDR1 GTSNPN and CDR2 SVGIG (reference sequence). CDR3 amino acids: CAWINPRDRVYEQYF. Written as DNA, the CDR3 is TGTGCCTGGATTAACCCCCGGGACAGGGTTTACGAGCAGTACTTC.

The chain is built from TRBV18 and TRBJ1-6; 8 nucleotides match TRBD1. CDR1 and CDR2 from the germline V gene are KGHSH and LQKENI. With 2 bases clipped from V and 12 bases from J, the junction kept 9 bases outside the gene matches. There are 15 residues in the CDR3. CDR3 region: CASSPRTGYFGPLHF. As DNA, the CDR3 is TGTGCCAGCTCACCAAGGACAGGGTATTTCGGACCCCTCCACTTT.

V gene TRBV2 combines with J gene TRBJ2-2; 8 bases line up with TRBD2. V lost 8 bases, J lost 0 bases, and 8 bases stayed unmatched. Germline values: CDR1 SNHLY, CDR2 FYNNEI. There are 16 residues in the CDR3. The CDR3 DNA sequence: TGTGCCAGCTCCCCGGCACTAGCGGCGAACACCGGGGAGCTGTTTTTT. This encodes CASSPALAANTGELFF.

The V and J genes are TRBV18 and TRBJ2-5; 8 nucleotides match TRBD1. This CDR3 spans 16 amino acids. In germline, CDR1 is KGHSH, CDR2 LQKENI. With V trimmed by 9 bases and J by 1 base, 13 bases remained unmatched. The CDR3 nucleotides read TGTGCCAGTAAAGAGGCCGGGACAGGTACCCAAGAGACCCAGTACTTC. Its translation is CASKEAGTGTQETQYF.

This chain links TRBV5-1 with TRBJ1-1, with 8 bases identical to TRBD1. Per the germline V gene, CDR1 is SGHRS and CDR2 is YFSETQ. CDR3 length equals 15 residues. Trimming cost V 3 bases and J 3 bases; bases outside gene matches: 7. CDR3 DNA: TGCGCCAGCAGCTCAGGACAGGGTGGGGACACTGAAGCTTTCTTT. This encodes CASSSGQGGDTEAFF.

CDR3 residues: CASDDSSNYGYTF. The CDR3 DNA reads TGTGCCAGTGATGACAGTTCTAACTATGGCTACACCTTC. The chain carries TRBV19 and TRBJ1-2; tentative D call: TRBD1 (5 bases). The V gene lost 8 bases and the J gene lost 0 bases, with 10 bases spanning the gap. Germline CDR1 reads LNHDA; CDR2 reads SQIVND (reference sequence). The CDR3 has 13 amino acids.

The CDR3 DNA is TGTGCCACCAGTGATTTCCCCGGTGACGGGGAGCTGTTTTTT. Protein sequence: CATSDFPGDGELFF. The V call is TRBV24-1, the J call TRBJ2-2; D call uncertain. Trimming pared 1 base from V and 7 bases from J, leaving 9 bases between. Germline V gives CDR1 KGHDR, CDR2 SFDVKD. The CDR3 runs to 14 residues.

J is TRBJ2-7 and V is TRBV6-1; TRBD2 matches at 11 bases. V trimming: 2 bases; J trimming: 7 bases; junction bases outside the gene matches: 7. CDR1 is MNHNS and CDR2 is SASEGT in the germline V gene. The CDR3 is 15 amino acids. The CDR3 protein is CASSEYRLAGWEQYF. Here the CDR3 DNA reads TGTGCCAGCAGTGAATATCGACTAGCGGGGTGGGAGCAGTACTTC.

The chain is built from TRBV27 and TRBJ1-2, with D tentatively TRBD1 (6 bases). This CDR3 is built from 14 residues. With 5 bases removed from V and 2 bases from J, the gap between germline ends came to 12 bases. Germline-derived CDR1 and CDR2 are MNHEY and SMNVEV (reference sequence). CDR3 DNA: TGTGCCAGCAGTCCAAGACAGGCGAACTATGGCTACACCTTC. Translating gives CASSPRQANYGYTF.

The genes are TRBV9 and TRBJ2-5; D ambiguous. Trimming left V 3 bases short and J 7 bases short, with 10 bases between. The CDR3 spans 12 residues. The germline CDR1 and CDR2 sequences are SGDLS and YYNGEE. For the CDR3, the DNA is TGTGCCAGCAGCGACCACTTCTCGACCCAGTACTTC. Residues: CASSDHFSTQYF.

V is TRBV3-1 (or the pseudogene TRBV3-2) and J is TRBJ1-4; the match to TRBD1 covers 7 bases. V was pared by 4 bases and J by 4 bases, with 9 bases of the junction left unmatched. The CDR3 totals 16 residues. The germline V gene has CDR1 LGHDT and CDR2 YNNKEL (reference sequence). CDR3 sequence: CASSPQTGYGNEKLFF. CDR3 coding DNA: TGTGCCAGCAGCCCCCAGACAGGGTATGGTAATGAAAAACTGTTTTTT.

The chain links TRBV5-1 to TRBJ1-3, with 9 positions matching TRBD1. This CDR3 is 17 amino acids long. Germline V gene sequence: CDR1 SGHRS, CDR2 YFSETQ. Germline trimming cut 3 bases from V and 2 bases from J; bases unmatched to any gene: 9. The CDR3 DNA reads TGCGCCAGCAGCTCCGACACGGGGACAGGGACTGGAAACACCATATATTTT. Its translation is CASSSDTGTGTGNTIYF.

The rearrangement joins TRBV6-1 to TRBJ1-1; D gene ambiguous. In germline, CDR1 is MNHNS, CDR2 SASEGT. The ends were cut back, 2 bases at V and 7 bases at J, with 11 bases in the middle. This CDR3 has 13 amino acids. The CDR3 protein is CASSESSTVEAFF. The DNA of the CDR3 is TGTGCCAGCAGTGAATCGAGTACAGTTGAAGCTTTCTTT.

The rearrangement uses TRBV9 and TRBJ1-2; 7 bases map to TRBD1. Germline V gene lookup returns CDR1 SGDLS and CDR2 YYNGEE. V was clipped by 4 bases and J by 8 bases; unmatched bases: 5. The CDR3 runs to 12 residues. The CDR3 loop reads CASSIRTGGYTF. The DNA of the CDR3 is TGTGCCAGCAGCATCAGGACAGGAGGCTACACCTTC.

The chain carries TRBV4-1 and TRBJ1-2; possibly TRBD1 for D (5 bases). The CDR3 spans 17 residues. Per germline, CDR1 MGHRA and CDR2 YSYEKL. Trimming left V 1 base short and J 4 bases short, with 19 bases between. This CDR3 is CASSQAGPRRGGYGYTF. CDR3 in DNA: TGCGCCAGCAGCCAAGCCGGCCCCCGCCGGGGGGGCTATGGCTACACCTTC.

The rearrangement links TRBV4-1 to TRBJ1-3; D gene ambiguous. Trimming stripped 0 bases from V and 11 bases from J, with 20 bases between. Germline V CDR1 and CDR2: MGHRA, YSYEKL. The CDR3 length is 16 residues. The CDR3 region has the DNA TGCGCCAGCAGCCAAGATAAGGCGGCAGCCAGTGTCGCCATATATTTT. Protein: CASSQDKAAASVAIYF.

The rearrangement joins TRBV10-2 to TRBJ1-5; 9 nucleotides match TRBD1. V was pared by 6 bases and J by 4 bases, with 4 bases of the junction left unmatched. The CDR3 has 14 amino acids. Germline values: CDR1 WSHSY, CDR2 SAAADI. The CDR3 sequence is CASRKGQGNQPQHF. The CDR3 bases are TGCGCCAGCAGGAAGGGACAGGGAAATCAGCCCCAGCATTTT.

This clone was counted a single time. V and J are TRBV3-1 (or the pseudogene TRBV3-2) and TRBJ1-5; 7 nucleotides align to TRBD1. V shed 1 base and J 8 bases; nucleotides not matched to a gene: 5. Germline V gives CDR1 LGHDT, CDR2 YNNKEL (reference sequence). CDR3 length: 14 residues. CDR3 coding DNA: TGTGCCAGCAGCCAAGGGCAGGGGGGAAAGCCCCAGCATTTT. Amino acids: CASSQGQGGKPQHF.

The rearrangement links TRBV6-5 to TRBJ1-2; no reliable D call. In germline, CDR1 is MNHEY, CDR2 SVGAGI. V shed 6 bases and J shed 3 bases, with 17 bases lying between them. The CDR3 loop spans 15 amino acids. The CDR3 bases are TGTGCCAGCAGATCTGCCCGAGGGCGGTACTATGGCTACACCTTC. Translated, it gives CASRSARGRYYGYTF.

This sequence joins TRBV10-3 and TRBJ2-1; 8 positions match TRBD1. V trimming: 6 bases; J trimming: 7 bases; junction bases outside the gene matches: 2. Per germline, CDR1 ENHRY and CDR2 SYGVKD. The CDR3 runs to 12 residues. CDR3 sequence: CAISQGANEQFF. CDR3 DNA: TGTGCCATCAGCCAGGGGGCAAATGAGCAGTTCTTC.

This chain uses TRBV7-2 with TRBJ1-5; D remains ambiguous. The germline V gene encodes CDR1 SGHTA and CDR2 FQGNSA. The ends were cut back, 1 base at V and 6 bases at J, with 7 bases in the middle. The CDR3 has 13 amino acids. The CDR3 loop reads CASSLDRIQPQHF. CDR3 nucleotide sequence: TGTGCCAGCAGCTTAGACAGAATTCAGCCCCAGCATTTT.

This clone has just one count. V usage is TRBV7-2 and J usage is TRBJ2-2; D call uncertain. CDR1 is SGHTA and CDR2 is FQGNSA in the germline V gene. The germline V and J ends were trimmed by 0 bases and 5 bases, with 7 bases remaining between them. This CDR3 is built from 14 residues. The CDR3 DNA reads as TGTGCCAGCAGCTTAGCCCCGACAACCGGGGAGCTGTTTTTT. Translating gives CASSLAPTTGELFF. Based on the CDR3 plus reference TRBV7-2 and TRBJ2-2, the full variable domain is GAGVSQSPSNKVTEKGKDVELRCDPISGHTALYWYRQSLGQGLEFLIYFQGNSAPDKSGLPSDRFSAERTGGSVSTLTIQRTQQEDSAVYLCASSLAPTTGELFFGEGSRLTVL.

This rearrangement joins TRBV6-5 to TRBJ1-5; D is perhaps TRBD1 (5 bases). The V and J ends lost 6 bases and 5 bases respectively, with 11 bases between them. The CDR3 covers 13 residues. Germline lookup yields CDR1 MNHEY and CDR2 SVGAGI. The CDR3 nucleotides read TGTGCCAGCAGCCGGGGGGGGGATCAGCCCCAGCATTTT. Translating it yields CASSRGGDQPQHF.

The chain couples TRBV6-5 to TRBJ1-4, with 8 bases identical to TRBD1. This CDR3 is built from 13 residues. Looked up from germline, CDR1 is MNHEY and CDR2 is SVGAGI. V trimming: 8 bases; J trimming: 7 bases; junction bases outside the gene matches: 6. Written as DNA, the CDR3 is TGTGCCAGCCAAACAGGGGGAGCTGAAAAACTGTTTTTT. Translation gives CASQTGGAEKLFF.

This chain uses TRBV7-8 with TRBJ1-6; D is unclear. CDR3 size: 15 residues. In germline, CDR1 is SGHVS, CDR2 FQNEAQ. V gave up 2 bases and J gave up 7 bases, with 12 bases separating them. CDR3 in DNA: TGTGCCAGCAGCTTACGGGAGGGTTACAATTCACCCCTCCACTTT. This codes for CASSLREGYNSPLHF. Drawing the rest from reference TRBV7-8 and TRBJ1-6, the complete variable domain is GAGVSQSPRYKVAKRGQDVALRCDPISGHVSLFWYQQALGQGPEFLTYFQNEAQLDKSGLPSDRFFAERPEGSVSTLKIQRTQQEDSAVYLCASSLREGYNSPLHFGNGTRLTVT.

The gene calls are TRBV12-3 or TRBV12-4 and TRBJ1-5; perhaps TRBD1 as D (5 bases). V lost 6 bases, J lost 6 bases, and 12 bases lay in between. The CDR3 contains 13 residues. The CDR3 sequence: CASSAGGGQPQHF. In DNA, the CDR3 is TGTGCCAGCAGCGCCGGGGGGGGTCAGCCCCAGCATTTT.

CDR3 loop: CASSYPAGANTEAFF. CDR3 in DNA: TGTGCCAGCAGTTACCCCGCAGGTGCGAACACTGAAGCTTTCTTT. This chain connects TRBV6-2 or TRBV6-3 to TRBJ1-1, with D uncertain. The CDR3 runs to 15 residues. CDR1 is MNHEY and CDR2 is SVGEGT in the germline V gene. V dropped 2 bases and J dropped 1 base, with 11 bases sitting between them.